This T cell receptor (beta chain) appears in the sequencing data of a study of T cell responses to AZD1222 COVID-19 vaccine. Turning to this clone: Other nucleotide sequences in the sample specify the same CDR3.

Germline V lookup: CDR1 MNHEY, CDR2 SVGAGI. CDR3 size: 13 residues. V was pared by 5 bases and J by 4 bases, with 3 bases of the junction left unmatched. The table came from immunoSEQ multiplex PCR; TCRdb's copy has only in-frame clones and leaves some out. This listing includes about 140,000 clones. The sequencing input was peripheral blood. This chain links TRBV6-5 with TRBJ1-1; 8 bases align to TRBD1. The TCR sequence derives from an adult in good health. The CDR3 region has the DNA TGTGCCAGCAGTCCCACAGGGGGCACTGAAGCTTTCTTT. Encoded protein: CASSPTGGTEAFF.